This entry describes one TCR beta chain. Assay: immunoSEQ multiplex PCR; the TCRdb copy retains only in-frame clones and omits some. Among 120,000 to 150,000 clones listed, less than 95% were seen once. The data belong to a study of control samples from healthy donors and cancer patients. Unmatched junction bases numbered 10, after V lost 5 bases and J lost 6 bases. Germline V gene data show CDR1 as SEHNR and CDR2 as FQNEAQ (reference sequence). This CDR3 comprises 16 residues. Sequenced material: blood. This receptor was identified in a man aged 18 to 30 in good health. The chain uses TRBV7-9 and TRBJ1-3; 10 bases agree with TRBD1. Here the CDR3 DNA reads TGTGCCAGCAGCACTGATACGGGACAGGGGTTAAACACCATATATTTT. Its translation is CASSTDTGQGLNTIYF.